This TCR beta chain was documented in a study of shared clonotypes between healthy human individuals. The assay used deep level. Some clones are missing from TCRdb's copy, which holds only in-frame ones; the method was immunoSEQ multiplex PCR. The sample includes roughly 1,100,000 clones, about 74% seen only once; the top ten take approximately 1.5%. General study findings and limits: Sequencing depth was expected to influence donor clonotype sharing. In having few donors, the study represented limited genetic and exposure-history diversity. Generation of non-shared clonotypes was less probable than generation of clonotypes shared by all four donors.

The CDR3 spans 16 residues. Per germline, CDR1 KGHSH and CDR2 LQKENI. Trimming took 3 bases from V and 4 from J; bases not matched to a gene: 8. Details on this clone: Its specificity is not known.

The sequence was obtained from a man aged 18 to 30 in good health. The sample consisted of memory CD4+ T cells sorted from blood. As for subset: CD45RA-negative fraction. This rearrangement joins TRBV18 to TRBJ2-7, with 11 positions matching TRBD2. CDR3 DNA sequence: TGTGCCAGCTCACCTCAACTAGCGGGGGCTGCTTACGAGCAGTACTTC. Residues: CASSPQLAGAAYEQYF.